This T cell receptor (beta chain) appears in the sequencing data of a study of vaccination and CD4 T cells after COVID-19. The Oncomine TCR Beta short-read assay sequenced DNA from cultured CD4+ T cells. MiXCR was run by TCRdb on the PCR reads, yielding one entry per CDR3 protein. The data contain over 10,000 distinct CDR3 sequences, approximately 52% of them singletons. Concerning this clonotype: Its antigen is currently unknown.

Study findings and constraints: Data came from relatively few convalescent patients and lacked early post-infection timepoints.

Treatment specified: approximately nine-day PBMC culture with coronavirus spike peptide pools or control peptides (ViraFEST assay). The CDR3 runs 18 residues. Germline CDR1 and CDR2: LNHDA and SQIVND (reference sequence). V was trimmed by 0 bases and J by 0 bases, leaving 18 bases between them. The material sequenced was CD4+ T cells from blood, cultured in vitro. The source of this sequence is a human donor who had recovered from COVID-19. This chain joins TRBV19 and TRBJ2-7; a possible D gene is TRBD1 (6 bases). The CDR3 DNA reads TGTGCCAGTAGTATAGATGTAGGGGACACGACTTACTCCTACGAGCAGTACTTC. It translates to CASSIDVGDTTYSYEQYF. The variable domain in full, with the rest retrieved from reference TRBV19 and TRBJ2-7, is DGGITQSPKYLFRKEGQNVTLSCEQNLNHDAMYWYRQDPGQGLRLIYYSQIVNDFQKGDIAEGYSVSREKKESFPLTVTSAQKNPTAFYLCASSIDVGDTTYSYEQYFGPGTRLTVT.